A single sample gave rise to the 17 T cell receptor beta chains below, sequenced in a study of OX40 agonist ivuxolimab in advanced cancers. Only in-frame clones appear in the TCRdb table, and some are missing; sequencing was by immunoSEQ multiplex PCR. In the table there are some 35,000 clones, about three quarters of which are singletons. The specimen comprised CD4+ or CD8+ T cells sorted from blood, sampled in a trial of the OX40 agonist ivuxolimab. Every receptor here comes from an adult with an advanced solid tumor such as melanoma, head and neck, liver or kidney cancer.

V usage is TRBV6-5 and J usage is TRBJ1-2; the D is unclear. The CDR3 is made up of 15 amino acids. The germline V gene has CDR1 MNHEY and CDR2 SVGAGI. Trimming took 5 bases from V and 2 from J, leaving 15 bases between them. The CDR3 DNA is TGTGCCAGCAGTCTAGATACTTCTCTAAACTATGGCTACACCTTC. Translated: CASSLDTSLNYGYTF.

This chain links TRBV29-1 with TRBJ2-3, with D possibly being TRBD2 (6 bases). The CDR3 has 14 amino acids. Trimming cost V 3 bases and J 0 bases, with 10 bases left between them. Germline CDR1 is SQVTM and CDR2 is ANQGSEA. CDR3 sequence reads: CSVDLGTSTDTQYF. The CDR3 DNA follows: TGCAGCGTTGATTTGGGGACTAGCACAGATACGCAGTATTTT.

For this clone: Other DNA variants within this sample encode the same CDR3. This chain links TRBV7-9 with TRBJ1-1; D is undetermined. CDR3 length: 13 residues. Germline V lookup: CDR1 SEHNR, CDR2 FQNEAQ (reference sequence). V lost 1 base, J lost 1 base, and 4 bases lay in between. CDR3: CASSLVANTEAFF. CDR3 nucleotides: TGTGCCAGCAGCTTAGTGGCGAACACTGAAGCTTTCTTT.

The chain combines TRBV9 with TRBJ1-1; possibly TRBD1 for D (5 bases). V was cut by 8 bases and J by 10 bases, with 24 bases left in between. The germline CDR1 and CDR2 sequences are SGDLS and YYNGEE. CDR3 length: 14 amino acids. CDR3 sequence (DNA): TGTGCCAGTTCGCCAGGACACGCCGCTTCGTCAGCTTTCTTT. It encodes CASSPGHAASSAFF.

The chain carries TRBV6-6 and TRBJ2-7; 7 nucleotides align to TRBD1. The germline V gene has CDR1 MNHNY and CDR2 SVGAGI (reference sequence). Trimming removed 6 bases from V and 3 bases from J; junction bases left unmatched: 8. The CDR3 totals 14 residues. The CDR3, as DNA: TGTGCCAGCAGAAGACAGGGTCCCTACTACGAGCAGTACTTC. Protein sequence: CASRRQGPYYEQYF.

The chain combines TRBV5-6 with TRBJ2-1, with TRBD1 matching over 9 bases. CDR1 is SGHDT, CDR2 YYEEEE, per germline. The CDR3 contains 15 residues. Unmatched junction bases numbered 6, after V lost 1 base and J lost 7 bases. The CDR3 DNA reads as TGTGCCAGCAGCTTGTCGGGACAGGGACAAAATGAGCAGTTCTTC. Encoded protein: CASSLSGQGQNEQFF. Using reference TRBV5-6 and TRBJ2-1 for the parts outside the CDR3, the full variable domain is DAGVTQSPTHLIKTRGQQVTLRCSPKSGHDTVSWYQQALGQGPQFIFQYYEEEERQRGNFPDRFSGHQFPNYSSELNVNALLLGDSALYLCASSLSGQGQNEQFFGPGTRLTVL.

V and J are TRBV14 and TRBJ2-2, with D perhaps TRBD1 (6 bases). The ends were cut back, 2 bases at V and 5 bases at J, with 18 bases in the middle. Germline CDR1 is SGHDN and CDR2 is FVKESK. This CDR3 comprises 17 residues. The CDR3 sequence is CASSQLRTGLGTGELFF. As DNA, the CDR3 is TGTGCCAGCAGCCAACTCCGTACAGGGTTGGGAACCGGGGAGCTGTTTTTT.

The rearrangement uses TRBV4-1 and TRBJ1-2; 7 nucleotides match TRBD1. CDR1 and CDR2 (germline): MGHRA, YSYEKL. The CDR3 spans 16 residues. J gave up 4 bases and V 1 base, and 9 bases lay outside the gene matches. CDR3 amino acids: CASSQGGQAKGYGYTF. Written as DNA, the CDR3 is TGCGCCAGCAGCCAAGGCGGACAGGCTAAGGGCTATGGCTACACCTTC.

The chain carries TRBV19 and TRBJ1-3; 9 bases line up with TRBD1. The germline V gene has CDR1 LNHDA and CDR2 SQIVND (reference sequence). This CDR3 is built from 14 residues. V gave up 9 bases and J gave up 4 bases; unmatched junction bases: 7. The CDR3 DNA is TGTGCCAGCAGGGACAGGGATGGCGGAAACACCATATATTTT. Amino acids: CASRDRDGGNTIYF.

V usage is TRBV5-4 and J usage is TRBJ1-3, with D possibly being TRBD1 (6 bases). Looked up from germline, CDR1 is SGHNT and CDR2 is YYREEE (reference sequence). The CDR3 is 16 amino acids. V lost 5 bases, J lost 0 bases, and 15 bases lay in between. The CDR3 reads CASRSGGPSSGNTIYF. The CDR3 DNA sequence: TGTGCCAGCAGATCGGGGGGGCCTAGCTCTGGAAACACCATATATTTT.

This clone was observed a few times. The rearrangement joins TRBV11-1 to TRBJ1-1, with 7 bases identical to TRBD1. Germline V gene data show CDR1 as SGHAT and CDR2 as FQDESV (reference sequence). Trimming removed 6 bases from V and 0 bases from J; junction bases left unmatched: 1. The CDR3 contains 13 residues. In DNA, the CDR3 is TGTGCCAGCAGGACAGGGTTGAACACTGAAGCTTTCTTT. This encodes CASRTGLNTEAFF.

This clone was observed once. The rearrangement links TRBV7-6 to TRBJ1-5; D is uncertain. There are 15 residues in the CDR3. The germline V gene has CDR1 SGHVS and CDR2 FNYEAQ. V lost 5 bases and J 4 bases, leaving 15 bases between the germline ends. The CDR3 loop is CASSPSAQHNQPQHF. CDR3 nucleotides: TGTGCCAGCAGCCCCAGCGCCCAGCATAATCAGCCCCAGCATTTT.

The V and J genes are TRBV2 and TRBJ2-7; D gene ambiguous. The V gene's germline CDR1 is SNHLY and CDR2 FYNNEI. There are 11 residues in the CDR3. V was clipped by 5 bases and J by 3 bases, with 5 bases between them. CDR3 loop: CASSYNYEQYF. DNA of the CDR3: TGTGCCAGCAGTTATAACTACGAGCAGTACTTC.

The CDR3 sequence: CASSSGLAQYF. The CDR3 DNA is TGCGCCAGCAGCTCGGGACTAGCGCAGTATTTT. V gene TRBV5-1 combines with J gene TRBJ2-3; 8 bases align to TRBD2. This CDR3 has 11 amino acids. J lost 10 bases, V lost 3 bases, and 1 base had no gene match. Germline V gives CDR1 SGHRS, CDR2 YFSETQ.

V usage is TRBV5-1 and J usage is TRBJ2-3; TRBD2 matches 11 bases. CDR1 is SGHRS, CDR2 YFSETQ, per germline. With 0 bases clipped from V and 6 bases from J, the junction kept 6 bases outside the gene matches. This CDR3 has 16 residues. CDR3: CASSLGAGTSGDTQYF. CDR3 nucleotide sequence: TGCGCCAGCAGCTTGGGCGCAGGGACTAGCGGCGATACGCAGTATTTT.

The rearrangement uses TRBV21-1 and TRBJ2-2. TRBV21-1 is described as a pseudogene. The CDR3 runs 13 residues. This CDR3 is CASSEGGTGELFF. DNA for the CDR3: TGTGCCAGCAGCGAAGGGGGCACCGGGGAGCTGTTTTTT.

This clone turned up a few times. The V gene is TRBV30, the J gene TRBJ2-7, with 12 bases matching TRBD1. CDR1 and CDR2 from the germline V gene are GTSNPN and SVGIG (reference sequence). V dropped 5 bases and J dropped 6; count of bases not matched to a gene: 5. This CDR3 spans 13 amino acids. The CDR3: CAWSGTGGFEQYF. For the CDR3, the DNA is TGTGCCTGGTCCGGGACAGGGGGCTTCGAGCAGTACTTC.